This record covers a single TCR beta chain. The CDR3 is made up of 14 amino acids. Germline CDR1 is MDHEN and CDR2 is SYDVKM. Trimming removed 3 bases from V and 4 bases from J, with 12 bases in between. Patients from Seattle were sampled longitudinally, starting during active infection. The data are from a study of blood T cell repertoires in COVID-19. Looking at the study overall: Samples of COVID-19 (acute and convalescent) were obtained from the United States, Italy and Spain. T cells, B-cell-depleted T cells, or PBMCs supplied cDNA or gDNA.

Authors' methods: Estimates of nucleated cell counts were drawn from the amplification of reference gene primers. Sequencing used immunoSEQ multiplex PCR; TCRdb keeps in-frame clones, though not all of them. The D gene and trimming were derived from the DNA, and the V and J assignments and clone size from that table. The sample lists around 400,000 clones, over 75% seen once, with roughly 2.1% in the top ten. Sample: peripheral blood. The chain employs TRBV28 and TRBJ1-2; D gene ambiguous. The source of this sequence is a woman in her sixties or seventies with COVID-19, enrolled during active disease. The CDR3 DNA reads TGTGCCAGCAGTTTCAATGTCGCGGGCTATGGCTACACCTTC. This gives the protein CASSFNVAGYGYTF.